This is a list of T cell receptor beta chains from one sample in a study of cytomegalovirus exposure and HLA in healthy donors. Assay used: immunoSEQ multiplex PCR; TCRdb lists only in-frame clones, some missing. This table has some 250,000 clones, 82% appearing once. Sequencing was done on a sample of PBMCs. Receptors were obtained from a woman aged 40 to 50 in good health and CMV-seropositive. CDR3s leave out the opening cysteine and the closing phenylalanine or tryptophan.

v_call,cdr3_length,cdr3_aa
TRBV5-1,12,ASSLEGRVNEQF
TRBV14,11,ASRGSLNTEAF
TRBV6-6,14,ASSYGSGSSTDTQY
TRBV29-1,12,SAEGGGGPGELF
TRBV7-9,11,ASSLGEGNEQY
TRBV5-4,13,ASSWGVDRAYEQY
TRBV14,13,ASSPLAGGRETQY
TRBV7-6,15,ASSLRGGTGSGNTIY
TRBV9,13,ASSLVPGVSYEQY
TRBV30,11,AGGGFVPDTQY
TRBV11-2,13,ASSLDTGNNYGYT
TRBV18,13,ASSSQGVSYNEQF
TRBV7-9,14,ASSLAGGGGNTEAF
TRBV6-5,14,ASSYTAYRGDYGYT
TRBV30,10,AWSESSGELF
TRBV5-1,13,ASSSGQTSTDTQY
TRBV29-1,15,SVDEGLAGGYTDTQY
TRBV30,12,AWSVGGSYNEQF
TRBV27,13,ASSEGTSGFNEQF
TRBV4-3,15,ASSQGGAGRAYNEQF
TRBV7-2,13,ASSLGGTGGDEQY
TRBV7-9,12,ASSSRDIYNEQF
TRBV29-1,10,SGLTGNYGYT
TRBV4-3,12,ASSRDRGWETQY
TRBV5-4,14,ASSLSLAGVGDIQY
TRBV7-2,12,ASSFREFTDTQY
TRBV7-2,15,ASSLVATTITSYEQY
TRBV18,10,ASSPPGAEQY
TRBV7-8,14,ASSLALGGGSYEQY
TRBV12-5,12,ASARGGGAYEQY
TRBV7-9,14,ASLRYSGTGTGGYT
TRBV4-1,15,ASSQYPRGRRRDTQY
TRBV7-9,13,ASTLSGTHAYEQY
TRBV2,13,ASSAAGGSGNTIY
TRBV11-2,13,ASRGVGSFPGELF
TRBV5-1,13,ASSMGGLPRDEQF
TRBV11-2,12,ASSLDPRGETQY
TRBV6-5,13,ASSSSGTGLKEAF